These 6 T cell receptor beta chains share one sample of origin, sequenced in a study of control samples from healthy donors and cancer patients. Using immunoSEQ multiplex PCR, the repertoire was profiled, and TCRdb retains in-frame clones only, with some absent. The table shows some 150,000 clones, with more than 90% occurring only once. Sequences were obtained from blood. These TCRs come from a man aged 25 to 45 in good health.

The genes are TRBV27 and TRBJ2-7, with 9 bases fitting TRBD2. The CDR3 consists of 15 residues. Germline V gene data show CDR1 as MNHEY and CDR2 as SMNVEV (reference sequence). V lost 3 bases and J lost 4; bases outside the gene matches: 7. CDR3 in amino acids: CASSFGRGGLYEQYF. CDR3 coding DNA: TGTGCCAGCAGTTTTGGGCGGGGGGGCTTATACGAGCAGTACTTC.

The chain employs TRBV6-4 and TRBJ1-6, with D possibly TRBD1 on 5 matching bases. The CDR3 sequence is 13 residues long. Trimming removed 4 bases from V and 5 bases from J, with 6 bases in between. CDR1 MRHNA and CDR2 SNTAGT come from the germline V gene. The CDR3 loop reads CASSVRDNSPLHF. As DNA, the CDR3 is TGTGCCAGCAGTGTCAGGGATAATTCACCCCTCCACTTT.

The chain employs TRBV6-5 and TRBJ1-2; 7 positions match TRBD1. CDR3 length: 13 amino acids. Germline assignment: CDR1 MNHEY and CDR2 SVGAGI. Unmatched junction bases numbered 5, after V lost 5 bases and J lost 5 bases. Here the CDR3 reads CASSTGTAYGYTF. CDR3 DNA sequence: TGTGCCAGCAGTACTGGGACAGCATATGGCTACACCTTC.

The chain couples TRBV6-6 to TRBJ2-7, with TRBD1 matching over 9 bases. CDR3 length: 14 amino acids. Trimming cost V 5 bases and J 5 bases; bases outside gene matches: 7. The germline CDR1 and CDR2 sequences are MNHNY and SVGAGI (reference sequence). The CDR3, as DNA: TGTGCCAGCAGTAGCCGGGACAGGGCCCACGAGCAGTACTTC. It is translated as CASSSRDRAHEQYF.

The chain employs TRBV28 and TRBJ1-1; possible D gene TRBD1, 5 bases. Trimming took 8 bases from V and 10 from J, leaving 11 bases between them. The CDR3 is 10 residues long. CDR1 and CDR2 from the germline V gene are MDHEN and SYDVKM. The CDR3 DNA reads TGTGCCAGCCTGGGGGAAAGAGCTTTCTTT. Protein product: CASLGERAFF. Drawing the rest from reference TRBV28 and TRBJ1-1, the complete variable domain is DVKVTQSSRYLVKRTGEKVFLECVQDMDHENMFWYRQDPGLGLRLIYFSYDVKMKEKGDIPEGYSVSREKKERFSLILESASTNQTSMYLCASLGERAFFGQGTRLTVV.

This clone was observed a handful of times. This chain joins TRBV5-1 and TRBJ1-6; D might be TRBD1 (5 bases). The germline gives CDR1 SGHRS, CDR2 YFSETQ. The CDR3 contains 15 residues. V lost 0 bases to trimming and J lost 6 bases, with 10 bases between them. CDR3 sequence (DNA): TGCGCCAGCAGCTTGGCCGGGCAGGGTAATTCACCCCTCCACTTT. Translated: CASSLAGQGNSPLHF.